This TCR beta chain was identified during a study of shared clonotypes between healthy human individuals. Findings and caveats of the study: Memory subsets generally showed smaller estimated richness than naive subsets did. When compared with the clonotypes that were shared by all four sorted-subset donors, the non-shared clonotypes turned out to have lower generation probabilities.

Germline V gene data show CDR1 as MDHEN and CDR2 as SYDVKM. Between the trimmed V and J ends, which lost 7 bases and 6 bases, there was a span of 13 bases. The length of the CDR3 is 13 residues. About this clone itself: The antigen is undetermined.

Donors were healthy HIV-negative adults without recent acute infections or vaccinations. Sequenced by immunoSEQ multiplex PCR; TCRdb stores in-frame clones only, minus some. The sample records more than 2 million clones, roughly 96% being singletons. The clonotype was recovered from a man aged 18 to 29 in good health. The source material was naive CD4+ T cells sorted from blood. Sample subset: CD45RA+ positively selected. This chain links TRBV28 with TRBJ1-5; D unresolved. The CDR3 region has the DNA TGTGCCAGCAAAAACGCTGGAGGTCAGCCCCAGCATTTT. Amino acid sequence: CASKNAGGQPQHF.